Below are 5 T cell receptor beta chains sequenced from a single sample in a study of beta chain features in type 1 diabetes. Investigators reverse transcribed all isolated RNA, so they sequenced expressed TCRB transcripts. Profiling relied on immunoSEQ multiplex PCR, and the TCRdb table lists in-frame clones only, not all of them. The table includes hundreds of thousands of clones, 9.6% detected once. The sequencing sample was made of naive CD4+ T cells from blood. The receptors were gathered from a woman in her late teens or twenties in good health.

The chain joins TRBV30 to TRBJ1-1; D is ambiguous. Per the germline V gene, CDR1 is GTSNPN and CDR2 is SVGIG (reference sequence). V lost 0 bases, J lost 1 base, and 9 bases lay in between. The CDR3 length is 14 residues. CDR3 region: CAWSVISGNTEAFF. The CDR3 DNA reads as TGTGCCTGGAGTGTAATAAGCGGGAACACTGAAGCTTTCTTT. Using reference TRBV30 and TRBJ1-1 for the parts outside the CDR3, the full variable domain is SQTIHQWPATLVQPVGSPLSLECTVEGTSNPNLYWYRQAAGRGLQLLFYSVGIGQISSEVPQNLSASRPQDRQFILSSKKLLLSDSGFYLCAWSVISGNTEAFFGQGTRLTVV.

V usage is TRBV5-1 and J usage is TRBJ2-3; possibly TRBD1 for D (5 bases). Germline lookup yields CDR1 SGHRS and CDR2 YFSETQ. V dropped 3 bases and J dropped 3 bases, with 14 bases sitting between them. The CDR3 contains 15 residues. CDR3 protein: CASSSQGPGTDTQYF. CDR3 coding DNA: TGCGCCAGCAGCTCCCAGGGTCCTGGGACAGATACGCAGTATTTT.

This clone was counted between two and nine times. CDR3 loop: CAIRTGADIQYF. The CDR3 nucleotides are TGTGCCATAAGAACAGGGGCGGACATTCAGTACTTC. The rearrangement joins TRBV2 to TRBJ2-4, with 7 positions matching TRBD1. Germline lookup yields CDR1 SNHLY and CDR2 FYNNEI. The CDR3 is 12 residues long. V was pared by 10 bases and J by 8 bases, with 8 bases of the junction left unmatched.

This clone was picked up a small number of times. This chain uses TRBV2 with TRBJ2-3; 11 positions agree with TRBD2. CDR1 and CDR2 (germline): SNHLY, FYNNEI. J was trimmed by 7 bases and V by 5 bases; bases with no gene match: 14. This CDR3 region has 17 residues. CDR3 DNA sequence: TGTGCCAGCAGTCCCCCTGGACTAGCGGGCGCAGGAAATACGCAGTATTTT. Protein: CASSPPGLAGAGNTQYF.

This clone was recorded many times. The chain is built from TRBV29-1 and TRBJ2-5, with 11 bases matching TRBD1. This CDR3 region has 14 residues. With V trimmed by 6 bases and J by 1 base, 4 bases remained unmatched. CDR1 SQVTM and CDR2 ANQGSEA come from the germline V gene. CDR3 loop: CSVGQGALQETQYF. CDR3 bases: TGCAGCGTCGGACAGGGGGCCCTCCAAGAGACCCAGTACTTC.